This T cell receptor beta chain was captured in a study of T cell responses to AZD1222 COVID-19 vaccine. There are 14 residues in the CDR3. Germline V lookup: CDR1 SGHRS, CDR2 YFSETQ. Trimming stripped 0 bases from V and 8 bases from J, with 11 bases between. Libraries were prepared by immunoSEQ multiplex PCR; TCRdb keeps only in-frame clonotypes and omits some of them. There are 90,000 to 150,000 clones in the sample; about nine tenths occur only once, and 2% to 3% lies in the top ten. The sequencing used peripheral blood, collected on day 0 of AZD1222 vaccination. The V gene is TRBV5-1, the J gene TRBJ2-2; D call uncertain. The sequence came from an adult in good health. The CDR3 protein is CASSLAFGSGELFF. CDR3 in DNA: TGCGCCAGCAGCTTGGCCTTCGGGTCGGGGGAGCTGTTTTTT.